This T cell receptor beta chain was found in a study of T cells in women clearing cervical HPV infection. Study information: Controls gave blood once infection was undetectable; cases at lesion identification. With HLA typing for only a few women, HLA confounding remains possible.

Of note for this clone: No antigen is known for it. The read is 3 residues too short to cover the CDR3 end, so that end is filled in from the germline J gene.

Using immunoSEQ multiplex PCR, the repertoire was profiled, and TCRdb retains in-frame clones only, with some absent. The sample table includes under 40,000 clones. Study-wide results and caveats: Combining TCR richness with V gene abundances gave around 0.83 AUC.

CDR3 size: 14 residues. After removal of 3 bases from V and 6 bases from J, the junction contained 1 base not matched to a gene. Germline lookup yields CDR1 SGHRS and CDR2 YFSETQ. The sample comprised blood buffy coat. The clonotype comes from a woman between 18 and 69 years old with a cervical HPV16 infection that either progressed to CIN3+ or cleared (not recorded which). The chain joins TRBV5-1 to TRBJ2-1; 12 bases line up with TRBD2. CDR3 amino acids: CASSSSGGGNEQFF. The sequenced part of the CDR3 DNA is TGCGCCAGCAGCTCTAGCGGGGGGGGCAATGAG.